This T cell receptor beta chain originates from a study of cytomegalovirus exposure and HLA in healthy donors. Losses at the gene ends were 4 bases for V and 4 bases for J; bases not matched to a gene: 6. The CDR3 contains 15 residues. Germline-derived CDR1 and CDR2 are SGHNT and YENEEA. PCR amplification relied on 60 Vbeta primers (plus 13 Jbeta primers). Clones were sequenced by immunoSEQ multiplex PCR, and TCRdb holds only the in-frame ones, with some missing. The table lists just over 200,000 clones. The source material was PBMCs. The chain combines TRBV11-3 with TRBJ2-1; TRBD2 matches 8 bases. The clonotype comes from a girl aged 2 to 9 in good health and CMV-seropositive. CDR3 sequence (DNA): TGTGCCAGCAGCTCCCGGGAGGGGCCTTACAATGAGCAGTTCTTC. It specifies CASSSREGPYNEQFF.